The 30 T cell receptor beta chains below come from one sample, sequenced in a study of cytomegalovirus exposure and HLA in healthy donors. The PCR employed 60 Vbeta primers together with 13 Jbeta primers. The table came from immunoSEQ multiplex PCR; TCRdb's copy has only in-frame clones and leaves some out. The sample lists some 110,000 clones, around four fifths seen once, with 1% to 1.5% in the top ten. Sequencing was performed on PBMCs. The receptor set was obtained from a man aged 30 to 45 in good health and CMV-seronegative.

V is TRBV28 and J is TRBJ1-6; D uncertain. CDR1 MDHEN and CDR2 SYDVKM come from the germline V gene. CDR3 length: 16 amino acids. The V end was cut by 2 bases, the J end by 0 bases, with 8 bases between. The CDR3 nucleotides read TGTGCCAGCAGTTTAATAAGGAGCTCCTATAATTCACCCCTCCACTTT. It translates to CASSLIRSSYNSPLHF. Full variable domain (outside the CDR3, taken from reference TRBV28 and TRBJ1-6): DVKVTQSSRYLVKRTGEKVFLECVQDMDHENMFWYRQDPGLGLRLIYFSYDVKMKEKGDIPEGYSVSREKKERFSLILESASTNQTSMYLCASSLIRSSYNSPLHFGNGTRLTVT.

V and J are TRBV30 and TRBJ2-7, with D possibly TRBD2 on 6 matching bases. This CDR3 spans 13 amino acids. V lost 4 bases to trimming and J lost 6 bases, with 16 bases between them. CDR1 is GTSNPN and CDR2 is SVGIG in the germline V gene (reference sequence). The CDR3 DNA is TGTGCCTGGACCCGGCTAGCGTCGGGCGAGCAGTACTTC. Protein sequence: CAWTRLASGEQYF.

J is TRBJ2-7 and V is TRBV28; possibly TRBD1 for D (7 bases). Germline V gene lookup returns CDR1 MDHEN and CDR2 SYDVKM. The CDR3 is made up of 15 amino acids. Trimming took 6 bases from V and 0 from J, leaving 15 bases between them. CDR3 residues: CASSGGQKSSYEQYF. The CDR3 region has the DNA TGTGCCAGCAGCGGGGGACAGAAATCCTCCTACGAGCAGTACTTC.

The rearrangement uses TRBV13 and TRBJ1-2, with D possibly matching TRBD1 (5 bases). This CDR3 is 14 amino acids long. Germline V gives CDR1 PRHDT, CDR2 FYEKMQ (reference sequence). The ends were cut back, 0 bases at V and 6 bases at J, with 11 bases in the middle. DNA for the CDR3: TGTGCCAGCAGCTTAGGTGGAGGGGAGAATGGCTACACCTTC. Translating it yields CASSLGGGENGYTF.

This clone was detected only once. This rearrangement joins TRBV30 to TRBJ1-1, with D possibly TRBD1 on 6 matching bases. V was cut by 3 bases and J by 6 bases, with 20 bases left in between. Per germline, CDR1 GTSNPN and CDR2 SVGIG (reference sequence). This CDR3 region has 15 residues. For the CDR3, the DNA is TGTGCCTGGAGAAAGGCAGGGGCGCAAGTCGCTGAAGCTTTCTTT. Translation gives CAWRKAGAQVAEAFF.

This chain connects TRBV9 to TRBJ2-3, with D unresolved. The CDR3 extends over 16 amino acids. V was clipped by 2 bases and J by 4 bases, with 17 bases between them. CDR1 is SGDLS and CDR2 is YYNGEE in the germline V gene. The CDR3 sequence is CASSVGVYSGSDTQYF. The DNA for the CDR3 is TGTGCCAGCAGCGTCGGTGTCTACAGTGGATCAGATACGCAGTATTTT.

The chain has TRBV9 and TRBJ2-3, with 9 bases matching TRBD1. Germline lookup yields CDR1 SGDLS and CDR2 YYNGEE. The CDR3 runs to 16 residues. With 0 bases clipped from V and 4 bases from J, the junction kept 6 bases outside the gene matches. The CDR3 DNA sequence: TGTGCCAGCAGCGTAGGGGGGACAGGGCGTCCAGATACGCAGTATTTT. Amino acids: CASSVGGTGRPDTQYF.

This rearrangement joins TRBV28 to TRBJ1-2; possible D gene TRBD1, 5 bases. The CDR3 has 14 amino acids. Germline-derived CDR1 and CDR2 are MDHEN and SYDVKM. Trimming removed 6 bases from V and 4 bases from J, with 15 bases in between. This chain's CDR3 is CASSAGQGPYGYTF. Here the CDR3 DNA reads TGTGCCAGCAGCGCCGGGCAGGGCCCCTATGGCTACACCTTC.

The genes are TRBV2 and TRBJ1-2, with TRBD1 identical over 12 bases. Germline V CDR1 and CDR2: SNHLY, FYNNEI. The CDR3 contains 17 residues. Trimming at V came to 7 bases and at J to 2 bases, leaving 11 bases not matched to a gene. CDR3 region: CASNPGDRGRRNYGYTF. The CDR3 DNA sequence: TGTGCCAGCAATCCGGGGGACAGGGGGCGCCGGAACTATGGCTACACCTTC.

The J gene is TRBJ1-5, the V gene TRBV30; D gene uncertain. Germline lookup yields CDR1 GTSNPN and CDR2 SVGIG (reference sequence). V shed 1 base and J shed 6 bases, with 10 bases lying between them. This CDR3 is built from 13 residues. The chain's CDR3 is CAWSGQAGQPQHF. For the CDR3, the DNA is TGTGCCTGGAGTGGCCAAGCCGGTCAGCCCCAGCATTTT.

This clone showed up just once. This chain connects TRBV9 to TRBJ2-1; 11 nucleotides agree with TRBD1. V was clipped by 0 bases and J by 6 bases; unmatched bases: 5. This CDR3 comprises 16 residues. The germline gives CDR1 SGDLS, CDR2 YYNGEE. The CDR3 DNA is TGTGCCAGCAGCGTAGCTTTGGGACAGGGGGTCAATGAGCAGTTCTTC. It yields the protein CASSVALGQGVNEQFF.

This clone appeared once. The chain combines TRBV9 with TRBJ1-3; D is perhaps TRBD1 (5 bases). Germline-derived CDR1 and CDR2 are SGDLS and YYNGEE. The CDR3 spans 17 residues. Trimming shortened V by 0 bases and J by 0 bases, and 13 bases separated the two germline ends. The CDR3 is CASSVGGGPASGNTIYF. The CDR3 DNA reads as TGTGCCAGCAGCGTAGGGGGGGGACCTGCCTCTGGAAACACCATATATTTT.

The chain combines TRBV9 with TRBJ2-2; possible D gene TRBD1, 5 bases. In germline, CDR1 is SGDLS, CDR2 YYNGEE. The CDR3 runs to 16 residues. Between the trimmed V and J ends, which lost 0 bases and 0 bases, there was a span of 9 bases. CDR3 DNA: TGTGCCAGCAGCGTAGATGCAGGGACGAACACCGGGGAGCTGTTTTTT. Its protein is CASSVDAGTNTGELFF. The whole variable domain, filled in from reference TRBV9 and TRBJ2-2, reads DSGVTQTPKHLITATGQRVTLRCSPRSGDLSVYWYQQSLDQGLQFLIQYYNGEERAKGNILERFSAQQFPDLHSELNLSSLELGDSALYFCASSVDAGTNTGELFFGEGSRLTVL.

The rearrangement joins TRBV4-3 to TRBJ1-3; D unclear. V was cut by 0 bases and J by 5 bases, with 5 bases left in between. The CDR3 spans 13 residues. Germline V CDR1 and CDR2: LGHNA, YSLEER. CDR3 nucleotide sequence: TGCGCCAGCAGCCAAGATATAAGAAACACCATATATTTT. It translates to CASSQDIRNTIYF.

V is TRBV19 and J is TRBJ2-5; D ambiguous. This CDR3 comprises 11 residues. Germline V lookup: CDR1 LNHDA, CDR2 SQIVND (reference sequence). V dropped 3 bases and J dropped 5 bases, with 4 bases sitting between them. In DNA form, the CDR3 reads TGTGCCAGTAGTATTATGGAGACCCAGTACTTC. This gives the protein CASSIMETQYF.

This chain uses TRBV6-5 with TRBJ1-5, with D unresolved. The CDR3 runs 15 residues. V was clipped by 6 bases and J by 2 bases, with 14 bases between them. CDR1 is MNHEY and CDR2 is SVGAGI in the germline V gene. The CDR3 region has the DNA TGTGCCAGCAGGCCCAGCCCTACAGGCAATCAGCCCCAGCATTTT. It encodes CASRPSPTGNQPQHF.

The chain joins TRBV9 to TRBJ2-3; D is possibly TRBD2 (7 bases). Germline lookup yields CDR1 SGDLS and CDR2 YYNGEE. CDR3 length equals 14 residues. V shed 0 bases and J shed 6 bases, with 11 bases lying between them. The CDR3 sequence is CASSVGGGPDTQYF. The CDR3 DNA sequence: TGTGCCAGCAGCGTAGGGGGGGGGCCGGATACGCAGTATTTT. Together with reference TRBV9 and TRBJ2-3, the CDR3 gives the full variable domain: DSGVTQTPKHLITATGQRVTLRCSPRSGDLSVYWYQQSLDQGLQFLIQYYNGEERAKGNILERFSAQQFPDLHSELNLSSLELGDSALYFCASSVGGGPDTQYFGPGTRLTVL.

DNA for the CDR3: TGTGCCAGCAGCTCAGCCCCTCAAGAGACCCAGTACTTC. It translates to CASSSAPQETQYF. This rearrangement joins TRBV7-7 to TRBJ2-5; D call uncertain. V lost 4 bases to trimming and J lost 2 bases, with 8 bases between them. This CDR3 is 13 amino acids long. Per the germline V gene, CDR1 is SSHAT and CDR2 is FNYEAQ (reference sequence).

The rearrangement links TRBV12-2 to TRBJ2-5; TRBD2, the table's D call, was not compared with the DNA. TRBV12-2 is an annotated pseudogene. This CDR3 comprises 15 residues. The CDR3 DNA follows: TGTGCAAGTCGCTACCGAACCCGGGGTTTGGGGACCCAGTACTTC. This translates into CASRYRTRGLGTQYF.

The chain has TRBV5-6 and TRBJ2-2; 7 bases map to TRBD2. CDR1 is SGHDT and CDR2 is YYEEEE in the germline V gene. This CDR3 region has 13 residues. The V gene end was trimmed by 6 bases and the J gene end by 5 bases; junction bases not matched to a gene: 4. CDR3 coding DNA: TGTGCCAGCATCAGGCGGGGGACCGGGGAGCTGTTTTTT. This gives the protein CASIRRGTGELFF.

V usage is TRBV12-5 and J usage is TRBJ2-3, with 8 positions matching TRBD2. The V gene end was trimmed by 4 bases and the J gene end by 4 bases; junction bases not matched to a gene: 7. The CDR3 length is 15 residues. Germline CDR1 and CDR2: LGHNT and FRNRAP. DNA for the CDR3: TGTGCTAGTGGTTACTGGACTAGCTTCTCAGATACGCAGTATTTT. This sequence encodes CASGYWTSFSDTQYF.

The chain couples TRBV13 to TRBJ2-3; tentative D call: TRBD2 (6 bases). V was trimmed by 5 bases and J by 0 bases, leaving 12 bases between them. The germline V gene has CDR1 PRHDT and CDR2 FYEKMQ (reference sequence). The CDR3 is 15 amino acids. The CDR3 coding sequence is TGTGCCAGCAGCGAAAGACTAGGAAGCACAGATACGCAGTATTTT. Its translation is CASSERLGSTDTQYF. The full variable domain, with the rest looked up from reference TRBV13 and TRBJ2-3, is AAGVIQSPRHLIKEKRETATLKCYPIPRHDTVYWYQQGPGQDPQFLISFYEKMQSDKGSIPDRFSAQQFSDYHSELNMSSLELGDSALYFCASSERLGSTDTQYFGPGTRLTVL.

The V gene is TRBV28, the J gene TRBJ2-7; no definite D call. The CDR3 sequence is 13 residues long. V lost 3 bases and J 0 bases, leaving 6 bases between the germline ends. The germline gives CDR1 MDHEN, CDR2 SYDVKM. The CDR3 reads CASSFHSSYEQYF. The CDR3 DNA reads TGTGCCAGCAGTTTCCACAGCTCCTACGAGCAGTACTTC.

The rearrangement links TRBV6-4 to TRBJ2-7; D is uncertain. The germline V gene encodes CDR1 MRHNA and CDR2 SNTAGT. V lost 6 bases and J 4 bases, leaving 13 bases between the germline ends. CDR3 size: 13 residues. The DNA for the CDR3 is TGTGCCAGCAGCCCTACCCTAAATTACGAGCAGTACTTC. Translated, it gives CASSPTLNYEQYF.

The chain uses TRBV28 and TRBJ2-7; D is possibly TRBD2 (6 bases). V shed 3 bases and J shed 6 bases, with 6 bases lying between them. Germline CDR1 reads MDHEN; CDR2 reads SYDVKM. This CDR3 is 11 amino acids long. The CDR3 DNA reads as TGTGCCAGCAGTTTGGGGGGCGAGCAGTACTTC. Translated: CASSLGGEQYF.

CDR3 protein: CASSLGEDRRTEAFF. In DNA, the CDR3 is TGCGCCAGCAGCTTGGGAGAGGACAGGCGAACTGAAGCTTTCTTT. J is TRBJ1-1 and V is TRBV5-1; 7 bases are shared with TRBD1. Trimming took 0 bases from V and 5 from J; bases not matched to a gene: 7. The germline V gene encodes CDR1 SGHRS and CDR2 YFSETQ. The CDR3 runs 15 residues.

This chain joins TRBV7-2 and TRBJ1-6, with D possibly TRBD1 on 6 matching bases. Germline V gene sequence: CDR1 SGHTA, CDR2 FQGNSA. There are 16 residues in the CDR3. With 5 bases removed from V and 6 bases from J, the gap between germline ends came to 17 bases. This CDR3 reads CASSPGQWAVNSPLHF. Here the CDR3 DNA reads TGTGCCAGCAGCCCCGGACAGTGGGCTGTTAATTCACCCCTCCACTTT.

This clone was seen only a few times. The rearrangement links TRBV5-1 to TRBJ1-5; tentatively, D is TRBD1 (6 bases). V was cut by 6 bases and J by 0 bases, with 31 bases left in between. Germline CDR1 and CDR2: SGHRS and YFSETQ. The CDR3 consists of 21 residues. For the CDR3, the DNA is TGCGCCAGCATAACGTCGGGGGGCACTTCTCTACAATTCTATAGCAATCAGCCCCAGCATTTT. It encodes CASITSGGTSLQFYSNQPQHF.

This clone was detected once. This sequence joins TRBV28 and TRBJ2-5; possible D gene TRBD2, 5 bases. Per the germline V gene, CDR1 is MDHEN and CDR2 is SYDVKM. The V end lost 10 bases, the J end lost 4 bases, and 10 bases lay between the germline ends. CDR3 size: 11 residues. CDR3 sequence reads: CATEDLETQYF. The CDR3 DNA reads TGTGCCACCGAGGACTTAGAGACCCAGTACTTC.

The gene calls are TRBV7-9 and TRBJ2-7, with TRBD2 matching over 10 bases. V was clipped by 2 bases and J by 4 bases; unmatched bases: 11. Germline CDR1 SEHNR, CDR2 FQNEAQ (reference sequence). CDR3 size: 17 residues. The CDR3 is CASSLLAAGGPEYEQYF. Written as DNA, the CDR3 is TGTGCCAGCAGCTTATTAGCAGCGGGAGGGCCCGAATACGAGCAGTACTTC.